This TCR beta chain comes out of a study of control samples from healthy donors and cancer patients. The table came from immunoSEQ multiplex PCR; TCRdb's copy has only in-frame clones and leaves some out. The data contain 100,000 to 120,000 clones, roughly 79% of them seen just once; the ten biggest clones take up about 7%. Germline lookup yields CDR1 MNHNY and CDR2 SVGAGI (reference sequence). Trimming shortened V by 2 bases and J by 8 bases, and 19 bases separated the two germline ends. This CDR3 region has 16 residues. The TCR originated in a man aged 18 to 35 in good health. Material: blood. This chain connects TRBV6-6 to TRBJ2-1; D unclear. The CDR3 region has the DNA TGTGCCAGCAGTTACCAACGCCTCGAATCGGGTCATGAGCAGTTCTTC. The encoded protein is CASSYQRLESGHEQFF.